The 22 T cell receptor beta chains presented below share a single source sample, sequenced in a study of vaccination effects on CD4 cells after COVID-19. Which antigens these TCRs recognize remains unknown. Assay: immunoSEQ multiplex PCR; the TCRdb copy retains only in-frame clones and omits some. The sample holds some 68,000 clones, about 80% seen once. ViraFEST expansion of antigen-specific CD4+ T cells with viral peptide pools preceded sequencing. Cells that had been cultured for 10 days were the source of isolated CD4+ T cells. The healthy vaccine recipients, who had no prior SARS-CoV-2 infection, showed negative nucleocapsid antibodies. The sequenced sample was CD4+ T cells from PBMCs cultured with SARS-CoV-2 spike peptides, obtained before COVID-19 vaccination. The receptor set was obtained from a human donor who received a COVID-19 vaccine.

The chain combines TRBV5-4 with TRBJ1-1, with D hard to call. CDR3 length: 16 residues. The V end lost 0 bases, the J end lost 4 bases, and 16 bases lay between the germline ends. Germline loops: CDR1 SGHNT, CDR2 YYREEE (reference sequence). The CDR3 protein is CASSLVLGRLVTEAFF. The CDR3 DNA sequence: TGTGCCAGCAGCTTGGTTCTGGGCAGGTTGGTCACTGAAGCTTTCTTT.

The sample holds a few counts of this clone. This sample includes further DNA sequences coding for the same CDR3. The V call is TRBV18, the J call TRBJ2-1; perhaps TRBD2 as D (5 bases). CDR3 size: 15 residues. V dropped 3 bases and J dropped 0 bases, with 9 bases sitting between them. Germline V gene data show CDR1 as KGHSH and CDR2 as LQKENI. DNA of the CDR3: TGTGCCAGCTCACCGTCGGGGTTCTCCTACAATGAGCAGTTCTTC. It codes for CASSPSGFSYNEQFF.

V and J are TRBV7-2 and TRBJ1-5; the D is unclear. This CDR3 is 15 amino acids long. Germline CDR1 reads SGHTA; CDR2 reads FQGNSA. Trimming removed 1 base at V and 7 bases at J, with 14 bases between. CDR3 loop: CASSLVAGNGQPQHF. DNA of the CDR3: TGTGCCAGCAGCTTAGTGGCAGGCAATGGCCAGCCCCAGCATTTT.

This chain uses TRBV11-1 with TRBJ1-1, with D unresolved. Germline values: CDR1 SGHAT, CDR2 FQDESV (reference sequence). V shed 1 base and J shed 0 bases, with 6 bases lying between them. This CDR3 has 14 residues. The CDR3 sequence is CASSLEPVNTEAFF. CDR3 DNA sequence: TGTGCCAGCAGCTTAGAACCGGTGAACACTGAAGCTTTCTTT.

The rearrangement uses TRBV6-5 and TRBJ1-3; 10 bases map to TRBD1. V lost 6 bases, J lost 3 bases, and 5 bases stayed unmatched. Germline CDR1 reads MNHEY; CDR2 reads SVGAGI. This CDR3 has 15 amino acids. The CDR3 reads CASSPGTGVGNTIYF. The CDR3 DNA is TGTGCCAGCAGCCCCGGGACAGGGGTTGGAAACACCATATATTTT.

The genes are TRBV6-2 or TRBV6-3 and TRBJ1-1; 9 bases align to TRBD1. The germline V gene has CDR1 MNHEY and CDR2 SVGEGT. Germline trimming cut 6 bases from V and 4 bases from J; bases unmatched to any gene: 12. The CDR3 length is 16 residues. CDR3 sequence reads: CASSLTPQGASTEAFF. The CDR3 DNA sequence: TGTGCCAGCAGCCTCACCCCACAGGGGGCTTCCACTGAAGCTTTCTTT.

The rearrangement joins TRBV2 to TRBJ1-4; a weak D match, TRBD1 (5 bases). Trimming shortened V by 10 bases and J by 6 bases, and 18 bases separated the two germline ends. This CDR3 has 14 residues. The germline V gene has CDR1 SNHLY and CDR2 FYNNEI. The CDR3 DNA is TGTGCCACAGGACGGGCAGGGAGTTATGAAAAACTGTTTTTT. This translates into CATGRAGSYEKLFF.

This clone was seen a few times. V gene TRBV5-1 combines with J gene TRBJ1-1; D perhaps matches TRBD1 (5 bases). CDR3 length equals 16 residues. Germline-derived CDR1 and CDR2 are SGHRS and YFSETQ. Deletions cut 0 bases from V and 7 bases from J, with 19 bases between. The CDR3 bases are TGCGCCAGCAGCTTGGAAGGTACGCAGGGCTTTCTTGAAGCTTTCTTT. This encodes CASSLEGTQGFLEAFF.

The chain uses TRBV5-1 and TRBJ1-4, with TRBD1 as a possible D gene (6 bases). Germline V lookup: CDR1 SGHRS, CDR2 YFSETQ. The CDR3 loop spans 14 amino acids. Trimming shortened V by 4 bases and J by 8 bases, and 15 bases separated the two germline ends. The CDR3 here is CASSRRGNEEKLFF. CDR3 nucleotides: TGCGCCAGCAGCCGAAGGGGGAATGAAGAAAAACTGTTTTTT. Combining the CDR3 with reference TRBV5-1 and TRBJ1-4 gives the whole variable domain KAGVTQTPRYLIKTRGQQVTLSCSPISGHRSVSWYQQTPGQGLQFLFEYFSETQRNKGNFPGRFSGRQFSNSRSEMNVSTLELGDSALYLCASSRRGNEEKLFFGSGTQLSVL.

Concerning this clone: The sample holds other DNA sequences that translate to the same CDR3. The J gene is TRBJ1-3, the V gene TRBV12-3 or TRBV12-4; D gene ambiguous. The CDR3 runs 12 residues. V lost 5 bases and J 3 bases, leaving 5 bases between the germline ends. CDR3 nucleotides: TGTGCCAGCAGTCGCAATGGAAACACCATATATTTT. This translates into CASSRNGNTIYF.

The genes are TRBV19 and TRBJ1-1; D remains unclear. This CDR3 comprises 12 residues. Germline V gene data show CDR1 as LNHDA and CDR2 as SQIVND (reference sequence). V was pared by 8 bases and J by 4 bases, with 11 bases between. CDR3 nucleotides: TGTGCCAGTGGTCGGGTAGGCACTGAAGCTTTCTTT. This sequence encodes CASGRVGTEAFF. Variable domain in full (rest from reference TRBV19 and TRBJ1-1): DGGITQSPKYLFRKEGQNVTLSCEQNLNHDAMYWYRQDPGQGLRLIYYSQIVNDFQKGDIAEGYSVSREKKESFPLTVTSAQKNPTAFYLCASGRVGTEAFFGQGTRLTVV.

This clone was counted once. The gene calls are TRBV7-2 and TRBJ2-4; 7 nucleotides match TRBD1. This CDR3 contains 15 residues. Germline values: CDR1 SGHTA, CDR2 FQGNSA. V was pared by 4 bases and J by 4 bases, with 7 bases of the junction left unmatched. CDR3 residues: CASSSSSGQKNIQYF. CDR3 bases: TGTGCCAGCAGCTCGTCCTCGGGACAGAAAAACATTCAGTACTTC.

The rearrangement uses TRBV7-2 and TRBJ1-5, with D possibly TRBD1 on 5 matching bases. CDR1 is SGHTA, CDR2 FQGNSA, per germline. The CDR3 consists of 16 residues. Deletions cut 5 bases from V and 2 bases from J, with 16 bases between. Here the CDR3 DNA reads TGTGCCAGCAGCCCCCTTGAGGGGCTCGGCAATCAGCCCCAGCATTTT. The encoded protein is CASSPLEGLGNQPQHF. Full variable domain (remainder filled in from reference TRBV7-2 and TRBJ1-5): GAGVSQSPSNKVTEKGKDVELRCDPISGHTALYWYRQSLGQGLEFLIYFQGNSAPDKSGLPSDRFSAERTGGSVSTLTIQRTQQEDSAVYLCASSPLEGLGNQPQHFGDGTRLSIL.

The gene calls are TRBV7-2 and TRBJ1-1; no clear D. Trimming cost V 3 bases and J 5 bases, with 13 bases left between them. Germline V lookup: CDR1 SGHTA, CDR2 FQGNSA. The CDR3 has 14 amino acids. The CDR3 nucleotides read TGTGCCAGCAGCTTCGAAGGGAAGCGGACTGAAGCTTTCTTT. It codes for CASSFEGKRTEAFF.

The V call is TRBV12-3 or TRBV12-4, the J call TRBJ1-3; D not certain. The V gene lost 3 bases and the J gene lost 3 bases, with 6 bases spanning the gap. The CDR3 spans 13 residues. The CDR3 DNA is TGTGCCAGCAGTTTTTTTCGTGGAAACACCATATATTTT. This codes for CASSFFRGNTIYF.

The V and J genes are TRBV6-5 and TRBJ2-2; D is unresolved. This CDR3 spans 12 amino acids. Between the trimmed V and J ends, which lost 8 bases and 7 bases, there was a span of 11 bases. Germline V gene data show CDR1 as MNHEY and CDR2 as SVGAGI. CDR3 residues: CASRRNVGELFF. CDR3 in DNA: TGTGCCAGCCGCCGTAACGTCGGGGAGCTGTTTTTT.

The chain links TRBV24-1 to TRBJ2-2, with D hard to call. Deletions cut 2 bases from V and 1 base from J, with 1 base between. The CDR3 spans 13 residues. Looked up from germline, CDR1 is KGHDR and CDR2 is SFDVKD. The CDR3 nucleotides are TGTGCCACCAGTGATTGGAACACCGGGGAGCTGTTTTTT. It codes for CATSDWNTGELFF.

V is TRBV18 and J is TRBJ1-2; no reliable D call. CDR3 length: 14 amino acids. Germline-derived CDR1 and CDR2 are KGHSH and LQKENI. Trimming stripped 3 bases from V and 1 base from J, with 9 bases between. CDR3: CASSPDTDNYGYTF. For the CDR3, the DNA is TGTGCCAGCTCACCCGATACTGATAACTATGGCTACACCTTC.

The gene calls are TRBV2 and TRBJ2-3; either TRBD1 or TRBD2 may fit D (7 bases each). The CDR3 runs 20 residues. CDR1 and CDR2 (germline): SNHLY, FYNNEI. Deletions cut 2 bases from V and 1 base from J, with 25 bases between. The CDR3 reads CASSEFLGTARGRGTDTQYF. In DNA, the CDR3 is TGTGCCAGCAGTGAATTTCTTGGGACAGCGCGGGGGAGAGGCACAGATACGCAGTATTTT. The variable domain in full, with the rest retrieved from reference TRBV2 and TRBJ2-3, is EPEVTQTPSHQVTQMGQEVILRCVPISNHLYFYWYRQILGQKVEFLVSFYNNEISEKSEIFDDQFSVERPDGSNFTLKIRSTKLEDSAMYFCASSEFLGTARGRGTDTQYFGPGTRLTVL.

On this clone itself: At the DNA level, this CDR3 is encoded by other sequences in the same sample as well. The J gene is TRBJ1-4, the V gene TRBV9, with TRBD1 matching over 7 bases. Germline-derived CDR1 and CDR2 are SGDLS and YYNGEE. The CDR3 length is 14 residues. The V and J ends lost 0 bases and 7 bases, in that order; junction bases with no gene match: 3. Here the CDR3 reads CASSVAGGGEKLFF. CDR3 sequence (DNA): TGTGCCAGCAGCGTAGCAGGGGGAGGTGAAAAACTGTTTTTT.

This clone is a singleton in its sample. This chain joins TRBV12-5 and TRBJ2-1; D not resolved. The germline V gene encodes CDR1 LGHNT and CDR2 FRNRAP. Trimming cost V 1 base and J 8 bases, with 15 bases left between them. The CDR3 is 15 amino acids. The CDR3 here is CASGLGPTTPHEQFF. The CDR3 bases are TGTGCTAGTGGTTTGGGCCCGACCACACCCCATGAGCAGTTCTTC.

The CDR3 nucleotides are TGTGCCAGCTCACGAAGGGGCACTGAAGCTTTCTTT. Protein: CASSRRGTEAFF. The rearrangement joins TRBV18 to TRBJ1-1; a possible D gene is TRBD1 (5 bases). The CDR3 extends over 12 amino acids. V dropped 4 bases and J dropped 4 bases, with 7 bases sitting between them. Looked up from germline, CDR1 is KGHSH and CDR2 is LQKENI. The full variable domain, completed using reference TRBV18 and TRBJ1-1, is NAGVMQNPRHLVRRRGQEARLRCSPMKGHSHVYWYRQLPEEGLKFMVYLQKENIIDESGMPKERFSAEFPKEGPSILRIQQVVRGDSAAYFCASSRRGTEAFFGQGTRLTVV.